Shown below are 20 T cell receptor beta chains from a single sample sequenced in a study of T-cell memory formation after mild COVID-19. Each CDR3 protein is one row after TCRdb ran MiXCR on the 5' RACE reads. Here the sample spans about 400,000 distinct CDR3 sequences, less than 25% being singletons. Sequencing was performed on PBMCs or a T cell subset sorted from them (not recorded which). The receptors shown here come from an adult woman who had mild COVID-19 (a few samples of this study predate the infection). Cell type and time point are not known.

This clonotype was seen a handful of times. J is TRBJ2-5 and V is TRBV29-1, with D unclear. CDR1 SQVTM and CDR2 ANQGSEA come from the germline V gene. Trimming shortened V by 4 bases and J by 1 base, and 4 bases separated the two germline ends. CDR3 size: 11 residues. This CDR3 is CSVGLQETQYF. The CDR3 nucleotides read TGCAGCGTTGGCCTCCAAGAGACCCAGTACTTC.

J is TRBJ1-2 and V is TRBV29-1; D unresolved. The V end was cut by 1 base, the J end by 3 bases, with 3 bases between. CDR1 is SQVTM and CDR2 is ANQGSEA in the germline V gene. There are 11 residues in the CDR3. CDR3 sequence: CSVEGDYGYTF. Here the CDR3 DNA reads TGCAGCGTTGAAGGGGACTATGGCTACACCTTC.

The V and J genes are TRBV15 and TRBJ1-2; unclear D gene. The CDR3 consists of 15 residues. The ends were cut back, 6 bases at V and 7 bases at J, with 21 bases in the middle. In germline, CDR1 is LNHNV, CDR2 YYDKDF (reference sequence). The CDR3 nucleotides are TGTGCCACCAGTCCCGGACGGGTTCTCCCAGGTGGCTACACCTTC. Protein sequence: CATSPGRVLPGGYTF.

This clonotype was found many times. The chain combines TRBV5-4 with TRBJ1-1, with 7 bases that match TRBD1. V was pared by 4 bases and J by 8 bases, with 8 bases of the junction left unmatched. This CDR3 comprises 13 residues. CDR1 SGHNT and CDR2 YYREEE come from the germline V gene (reference sequence). The CDR3 DNA reads TGTGCCAGCAGCCCTTACAACAGGGGAGAAGCTTTCTTT. Encoded protein: CASSPYNRGEAFF. Looking up the rest from reference TRBV5-4 and TRBJ1-1 gives the full variable domain: ETGVTQSPTHLIKTRGQQVTLRCSSQSGHNTVSWYQQALGQGPQFIFQYYREEENGRGNFPPRFSGLQFPNYSSELNVNALELDDSALYLCASSPYNRGEAFFGQGTRLTVV.

The V and J genes are TRBV9 and TRBJ2-7, with D tentatively TRBD2 (5 bases). V was clipped by 2 bases and J by 6 bases, with 18 bases between them. Germline lookup yields CDR1 SGDLS and CDR2 YYNGEE. This CDR3 is built from 15 residues. DNA of the CDR3: TGTGCCAGCAGCGTGGGAGCACTCGGGGTCGGCGAGCAGTACTTC. It specifies CASSVGALGVGEQYF.

This clonotype was found a few times. CDR3 in DNA: TGTGCCAGCAGTGAAATACAGGGGGTCTACGAGCAGTACTTC. Its protein product is CASSEIQGVYEQYF. The V gene is TRBV6-1, the J gene TRBJ2-7, with TRBD1 identical over 8 bases. Germline trimming cut 2 bases from V and 3 bases from J; bases unmatched to any gene: 3. The CDR3 totals 14 residues. CDR1 MNHNS and CDR2 SASEGT come from the germline V gene.

A few counts support this clonotype. The chain joins TRBV7-9 to TRBJ2-7; 11 bases are shared with TRBD2. CDR3 length: 17 amino acids. In germline, CDR1 is SEHNR, CDR2 FQNEAQ (reference sequence). The trim removed 5 bases at V and 6 bases at J, leaving 15 bases unmatched. CDR3 loop: CASSPRRSSGRAFEQYF. CDR3 DNA: TGTGCCAGCAGCCCACGCAGGAGTAGCGGGAGGGCCTTCGAGCAGTACTTC.

This clonotype was seen a few times. The chain joins TRBV24-1 to TRBJ1-2, with a weak D call TRBD1 (5 bases). The CDR3 covers 19 residues. Germline CDR1 KGHDR, CDR2 SFDVKD. Trimming pared 3 bases from V and 4 bases from J, leaving 26 bases between. The CDR3 sequence is CATSDLKWREGNRRYGYTF. CDR3 bases: TGTGCCACCAGTGATCTAAAGTGGAGGGAGGGGAACCGCCGCTATGGCTACACCTTC.

This clonotype showed up just a few times. This chain joins TRBV15 and TRBJ1-1; TRBD1 agrees at 10 bases. The CDR3 is made up of 14 amino acids. Germline lookup yields CDR1 LNHNV and CDR2 YYDKDF (reference sequence). Trimming took 4 bases from V and 5 from J; bases not matched to a gene: 4. CDR3 coding DNA: TGTGCCACCAGCACGGGACAGGGGTTAACTGAAGCTTTCTTT. This gives the protein CATSTGQGLTEAFF.

The chain carries TRBV4-3 and TRBJ2-1; the D is unclear. Trimming took 0 bases from V and 3 from J, leaving 9 bases between them. From germline, CDR1 is LGHNA and CDR2 YSLEER. This CDR3 comprises 15 residues. The CDR3 is CASSQDRVNYNEQFF. The CDR3 nucleotides read TGCGCCAGCAGCCAAGATCGGGTGAACTACAATGAGCAGTTCTTC.

This clonotype was detected ten times or more. This rearrangement joins TRBV29-1 to TRBJ2-1, with D perhaps matching TRBD1 (6 bases). The germline V and J ends were trimmed by 3 bases and 5 bases, with 11 bases remaining between them. Germline CDR1 reads SQVTM; CDR2 reads ANQGSEA. The CDR3 loop spans 13 amino acids. The CDR3 DNA reads as TGCAGCGTTGAGAACAGGGTAAACAATGAGCAGTTCTTC. It translates to CSVENRVNNEQFF.

In this sample, this clonotype turned up a few times. The chain joins TRBV29-1 to TRBJ1-1, with D perhaps TRBD1 (5 bases). Trimming removed 6 bases from V and 0 bases from J, with 14 bases in between. CDR3 length: 14 amino acids. The germline V gene has CDR1 SQVTM and CDR2 ANQGSEA. The CDR3 DNA sequence: TGCAGCGTGAAGGAACAGGAGGTGAACACTGAAGCTTTCTTT. Residues: CSVKEQEVNTEAFF. The full variable domain, with the rest looked up from reference TRBV29-1 and TRBJ1-1, is SAVISQKPSRDICQRGTSLTIQCQVDSQVTMMFWYRQQPGQSLTLIATANQGSEATYESGFVIDKFPISRPNLTFSTLTVSNMSPEDSSIYLCSVKEQEVNTEAFFGQGTRLTVV.

The chain has TRBV9 and TRBJ2-7, with a possible D match to TRBD1 (7 bases). The CDR3 is 15 amino acids. Germline values: CDR1 SGDLS, CDR2 YYNGEE. Trimming removed 0 bases at V and 4 bases at J, with 14 bases between. CDR3 coding DNA: TGTGCCAGCAGCGTAGCTGCAGGGGGGAGTTACGAGCAGTACTTC. Translated, it gives CASSVAAGGSYEQYF.

Only a few counts were recorded for this clonotype. The chain carries TRBV4-1 and TRBJ1-5; D gene uncertain. The CDR3 length is 15 residues. V lost 0 bases to trimming and J lost 6 bases, with 12 bases between them. Germline values: CDR1 MGHRA, CDR2 YSYEKL. This CDR3 reads CASSQDWGESQPQHF. The CDR3 DNA sequence: TGCGCCAGCAGCCAAGATTGGGGTGAAAGTCAGCCCCAGCATTTT.

This clonotype was seen many times. The V call is TRBV28, the J call TRBJ2-7; D unclear. CDR1 and CDR2 (germline): MDHEN, SYDVKM. Trimming stripped 5 bases from V and 3 bases from J, with 5 bases between. This CDR3 spans 11 amino acids. In DNA, the CDR3 is TGTGCCAGCAGTCGGTACTACGAGCAGTACTTC. It encodes CASSRYYEQYF.

This clonotype was found a few times. This chain joins TRBV5-5 and TRBJ2-1; unclear D gene. Germline loops: CDR1 SGHKS, CDR2 YYEKEE (reference sequence). Trimming removed 1 base at V and 7 bases at J, with 6 bases between. The length of the CDR3 is 12 residues. The CDR3 protein is CASSLSKNEQFF. In nucleotides, the CDR3 is TGTGCCAGCAGCTTGTCGAAGAATGAGCAGTTCTTC.

This chain joins TRBV30 and TRBJ2-5, with a possible D match to TRBD1 (6 bases). Germline CDR1 reads GTSNPN; CDR2 reads SVGIG (reference sequence). The V and J ends lost 2 bases and 2 bases respectively, with 18 bases between them. The CDR3 runs to 16 residues. The CDR3 reads CAWSPPTGSAQETQYF. The CDR3 DNA is TGTGCCTGGAGTCCCCCGACAGGCTCGGCTCAAGAGACCCAGTACTTC.

The chain joins TRBV7-2 to TRBJ2-5; either TRBD1 or TRBD2 may fit D (6 bases each). The CDR3 spans 14 residues. CDR1 is SGHTA and CDR2 is FQGNSA in the germline V gene. V gave up 5 bases and J gave up 5 bases, with 15 bases separating them. CDR3 in amino acids: CASSGMGGAETQYF. The CDR3 DNA reads TGTGCCAGCAGCGGTATGGGGGGCGCGGAGACCCAGTACTTC.

The J gene is TRBJ1-5, the V gene TRBV6-1; D is ambiguous. CDR1 MNHNS and CDR2 SASEGT come from the germline V gene. V was clipped by 6 bases and J by 5 bases, with 11 bases between them. The CDR3 runs 13 residues. The CDR3 DNA reads as TGTGCCAGCAGCCGGGTGGGCGATCAGCCCCAGCATTTT. Translating it yields CASSRVGDQPQHF.

The chain couples TRBV29-1 to TRBJ2-1, with a tentative D call TRBD1 (6 bases). The germline CDR1 and CDR2 sequences are SQVTM and ANQGSEA. The CDR3 loop spans 13 amino acids. V was cut by 3 bases and J by 6 bases, with 12 bases left in between. CDR3 nucleotides: TGCAGCGTTGACAGGGGTAGCACCAATGAGCAGTTCTTC. It codes for CSVDRGSTNEQFF.